Presented here are 16 T cell receptor beta chains from one specimen sequenced in a study of human T cells and chemical hapten exposure. The time point is: patch test 3, about 24 weeks after DPC sensitization. Described treatment: therapeutic diphenylcyclopropenone sensitization with weekly scalp DPC. TCRdb fed the RACE reads into MiXCR, producing one record per CDR3 protein. The sample records 85,000 to 100,000 distinct CDR3 sequences, 25% to 35% being singletons. Sequencing used whole blood, obtained in connection with sensitization to the hapten diphenylcyclopropenone (DPC). The receptors come from a man aged 35-49 years with alopecia areata. Some clones in this sample may be carry-over from other donors' samples.

This clonotype has just a few counts. The CDR3: CASSLAQGPSIVGEQFF. CDR3 in DNA: TGTGCCAGCAGCTTAGCGCAGGGCCCCAGCATCGTCGGTGAGCAGTTCTTC. J is TRBJ2-1 and V is TRBV7-2; possibly TRBD1 for D (5 bases). CDR1 and CDR2 (germline): SGHTA, FQGNSA. V was trimmed by 0 bases and J by 9 bases, leaving 21 bases between them. CDR3 length equals 17 residues.

A few counts support this clonotype. V usage is TRBV12-3 or TRBV12-4 and J usage is TRBJ2-7; D may be TRBD2 (6 bases). The CDR3 has 12 residues. V was shortened by 4 bases and J by 6 bases, with 10 bases between the two germline ends. CDR3 residues: CASSYGGSEQYF. The CDR3 nucleotides are TGTGCCAGCAGTTACGGGGGTAGCGAGCAGTACTTC.

The V call is TRBV30, the J call TRBJ2-3; 8 bases are shared with TRBD2. CDR1 and CDR2 (germline): GTSNPN, SVGIG (reference sequence). The CDR3 is 13 residues long. The junction had 4 bases not matched to a gene; V was cut back by 7 bases and J by 1 base. The CDR3 region has the DNA TGTGCCTATAACGGGAGGGGCACAGATACGCAGTATTTT. Translation: CAYNGRGTDTQYF.

The CDR3 nucleotides are TGTGCCAGCTCCGTCCCCGGGGAGCTGTTTTTT. Its protein is CASSVPGELFF. This chain joins TRBV28 and TRBJ2-2; no firm D call. The CDR3 has 11 amino acids. Deletions cut 8 bases from V and 6 bases from J, with 7 bases between. The germline gives CDR1 MDHEN, CDR2 SYDVKM.

The V call is TRBV6-5, the J call TRBJ2-1, with TRBD1 matching over 9 bases. After removal of 0 bases from V and 7 bases from J, the junction contained 4 bases not matched to a gene. The CDR3 has 15 amino acids. The V gene's germline CDR1 is MNHEY and CDR2 SVGAGI. The CDR3 reads CASSYSDRGRNEQFF. CDR3 sequence (DNA): TGTGCCAGCAGTTACTCGGACAGGGGAAGAAATGAGCAGTTCTTC.

The chain carries TRBV28 and TRBJ2-1, with D possibly being TRBD1 or TRBD2 (6 bases each). CDR1 MDHEN and CDR2 SYDVKM come from the germline V gene. The CDR3 has 16 residues. V lost 4 bases and J lost 6, with 19 bases in between. The CDR3 bases are TGTGCCAGCAGTTCCCCGGTCGGGGGCATTGTCAATGAGCAGTTCTTC. Its protein product is CASSSPVGGIVNEQFF.

The chain combines TRBV20-1 with TRBJ2-7; the match to TRBD2 covers 7 bases. CDR1 DFQATT and CDR2 SNEGSKA come from the germline V gene (reference sequence). The CDR3 is 15 residues long. Trimming removed 6 bases from V and 2 bases from J; junction bases left unmatched: 13. The CDR3 DNA follows: TGCAGTGCCAGCCCCCTGGGAGGGAGGGCCTACGAGCAGTACTTC. Encoded protein: CSASPLGGRAYEQYF.

V and J are TRBV28 and TRBJ2-3; TRBD2 is a possible D gene (5 bases). Germline CDR1 and CDR2: MDHEN and SYDVKM. The CDR3 runs to 13 residues. The V gene lost 3 bases and the J gene lost 6 bases, with 10 bases spanning the gap. The CDR3 sequence: CASSFERRDTQYF. The CDR3 nucleotides are TGTGCCAGCAGTTTCGAGAGGAGGGATACGCAGTATTTT.

The genes are TRBV28 and TRBJ1-1, with TRBD1 as a possible D gene (5 bases). V dropped 3 bases and J dropped 7 bases, with 12 bases sitting between them. This CDR3 has 13 amino acids. CDR1 and CDR2 (germline): MDHEN, SYDVKM. The chain's CDR3 is CASSFQGTGEAFF. The CDR3 DNA is TGTGCCAGCAGTTTTCAGGGAACGGGTGAAGCTTTCTTT.

The chain couples TRBV7-9 to TRBJ1-4; the D is unclear. Germline-derived CDR1 and CDR2 are SEHNR and FQNEAQ (reference sequence). V lost 5 bases and J 1 base, leaving 5 bases between the germline ends. The length of the CDR3 is 13 residues. The CDR3 sequence: CASSLGTNEKLFF. In nucleotides, the CDR3 is TGTGCCAGCAGCCTAGGAACTAATGAAAAACTGTTTTTT.

The V gene is TRBV6-2 or TRBV6-3, the J gene TRBJ1-5; tentatively, D is TRBD1 (6 bases). CDR1 and CDR2 (germline): MNHEY, SVGEGT. CDR3 size: 16 residues. V was trimmed by 4 bases and J by 4 bases, leaving 17 bases between them. CDR3 sequence (DNA): TGTGCCAGCAGTTTCTCGATTGGGGGGCGGAATCAGCCCCAGCATTTT. Translated: CASSFSIGGRNQPQHF.

Many counts were recorded for this clonotype. The genes are TRBV12-3 or TRBV12-4 and TRBJ2-1; TRBD2 might be the D (8 bases). V shed 7 bases and J shed 3 bases, with 22 bases lying between them. CDR3 length equals 17 residues. The CDR3 loop reads CASIPRGGTRVYNEQFF. CDR3 DNA sequence: TGTGCCAGCATTCCCAGGGGGGGGACTAGGGTCTACAATGAGCAGTTCTTC.

This clonotype was picked up a small number of times. This rearrangement joins TRBV12-5 to TRBJ1-5; D is unresolved. The CDR3 has 16 residues. Trimming cost V 3 bases and J 5 bases, with 17 bases left between them. Germline V CDR1 and CDR2: LGHNT, FRNRAP. The CDR3 DNA sequence: TGTGCTAGTGGTTTCGACCGTCGACCTCAATATCAGCCCCAGCATTTT. Its protein product is CASGFDRRPQYQPQHF. The full variable domain, its missing parts supplied by reference TRBV12-5 and TRBJ1-5, is DARVTQTPRHKVTEMGQEVTMRCQPILGHNTVFWYRQTMMQGLELLAYFRNRAPLDDSGMPKDRFSAEMPDATLATLKIQPSEPRDSAVYFCASGFDRRPQYQPQHFGDGTRLSIL.

The chain employs TRBV7-6 and TRBJ2-3; 10 bases are shared with TRBD2. Looked up from germline, CDR1 is SGHVS and CDR2 is FNYEAQ. The length of the CDR3 is 15 residues. Trimming cost V 5 bases and J 2 bases; bases outside gene matches: 4. The CDR3 reads CASSLGLAVTDTQYF. CDR3 coding DNA: TGTGCCAGCAGCCTCGGACTAGCGGTCACAGATACGCAGTATTTT.

This chain links TRBV20-1 with TRBJ1-6; D uncertain. Per germline, CDR1 DFQATT and CDR2 SNEGSKA (reference sequence). This CDR3 comprises 12 residues. Trimming removed 0 bases at V and 10 bases at J, with 7 bases between. Written as DNA, the CDR3 is TGCAGTGCTAGAGAGGGTGAGTCACCCCTCCACTTT. This gives the protein CSAREGESPLHF.

The sample holds a few counts of this clonotype. This chain links TRBV28 with TRBJ1-5; D not certain. CDR3 size: 20 residues. The ends were cut back, 4 bases at V and 5 bases at J, with 30 bases in the middle. Germline V CDR1 and CDR2: MDHEN, SYDVKM. In DNA, the CDR3 is TGTGCCAGCAGTTCCCTTAAGGCCCACCAAAATCTTTATCGGTATCAGCCCCAGCATTTT. Translated, it gives CASSSLKAHQNLYRYQPQHF. The variable domain in full, completed from reference TRBV28 and TRBJ1-5, reads DVKVTQSSRYLVKRTGEKVFLECVQDMDHENMFWYRQDPGLGLRLIYFSYDVKMKEKGDIPEGYSVSREKKERFSLILESASTNQTSMYLCASSSLKAHQNLYRYQPQHFGDGTRLSIL.